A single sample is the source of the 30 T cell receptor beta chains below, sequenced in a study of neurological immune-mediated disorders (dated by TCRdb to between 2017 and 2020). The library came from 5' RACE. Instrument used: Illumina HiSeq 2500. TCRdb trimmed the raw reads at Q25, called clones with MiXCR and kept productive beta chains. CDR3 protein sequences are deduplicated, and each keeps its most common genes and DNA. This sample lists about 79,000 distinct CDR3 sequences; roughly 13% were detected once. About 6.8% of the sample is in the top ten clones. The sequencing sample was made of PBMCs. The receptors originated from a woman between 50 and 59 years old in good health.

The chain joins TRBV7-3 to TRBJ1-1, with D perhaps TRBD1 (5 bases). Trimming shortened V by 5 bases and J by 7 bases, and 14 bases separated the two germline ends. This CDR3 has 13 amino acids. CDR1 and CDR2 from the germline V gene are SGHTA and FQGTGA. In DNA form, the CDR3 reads TGTGCCAGCAGCCGGGGGGGAGAGCGTGAAGCTTTCTTT. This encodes CASSRGGEREAFF.

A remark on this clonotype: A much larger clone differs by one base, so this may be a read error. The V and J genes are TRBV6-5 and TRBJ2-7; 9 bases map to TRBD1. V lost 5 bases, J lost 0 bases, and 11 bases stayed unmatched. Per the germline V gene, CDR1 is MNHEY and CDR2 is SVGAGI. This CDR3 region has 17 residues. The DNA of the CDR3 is TGTGCCAGCAGTCTAGGTAGCGGACAGGGGATCTCCTACGAGCAGTACTTC. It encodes CASSLGSGQGISYEQYF.

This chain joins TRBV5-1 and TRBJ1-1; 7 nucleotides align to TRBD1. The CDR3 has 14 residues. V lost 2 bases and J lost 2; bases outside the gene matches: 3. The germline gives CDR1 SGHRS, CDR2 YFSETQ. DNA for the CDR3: TGCGCCAGCAGCTTCGACAGGGAAAACACTGAAGCTTTCTTT. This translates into CASSFDRENTEAFF.

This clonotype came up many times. The CDR3 here is CARGDDLEGSPLHF. The CDR3 nucleotides read TGTGCCAGGGGGGATGACCTTGAGGGTTCACCCCTCCACTTT. The gene calls are TRBV2 and TRBJ1-6, with a possible D match to TRBD1 (5 bases). CDR3 length: 14 residues. Germline loops: CDR1 SNHLY, CDR2 FYNNEI. V was pared by 9 bases and J by 9 bases, with 18 bases between.

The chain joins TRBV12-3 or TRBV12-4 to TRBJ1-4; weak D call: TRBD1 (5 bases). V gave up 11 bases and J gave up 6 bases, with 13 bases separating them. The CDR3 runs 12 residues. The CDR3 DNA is TGTGCCGACAGTCCAAGTTATGAAAAACTGTTTTTT. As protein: CADSPSYEKLFF.

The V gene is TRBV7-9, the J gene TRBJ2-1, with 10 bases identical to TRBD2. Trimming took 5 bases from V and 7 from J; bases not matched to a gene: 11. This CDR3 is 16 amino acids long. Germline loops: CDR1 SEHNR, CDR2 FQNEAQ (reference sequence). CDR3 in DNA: TGTGCCAGCAGCCTGATCTTAGCGGGAGGTGGGAATGAGCAGTTCTTC. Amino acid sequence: CASSLILAGGGNEQFF.

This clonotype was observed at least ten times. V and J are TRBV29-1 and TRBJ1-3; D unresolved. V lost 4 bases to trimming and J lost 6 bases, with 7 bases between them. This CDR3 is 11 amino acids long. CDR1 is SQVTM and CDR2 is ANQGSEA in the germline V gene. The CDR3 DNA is TGCAGCGTTGGTATACAAAACACCATATATTTT. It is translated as CSVGIQNTIYF.

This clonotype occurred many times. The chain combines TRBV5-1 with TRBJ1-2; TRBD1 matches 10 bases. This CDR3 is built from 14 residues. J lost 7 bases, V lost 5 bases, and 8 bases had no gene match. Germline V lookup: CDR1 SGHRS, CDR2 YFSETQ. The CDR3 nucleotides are TGCGCCAGCAGTTATGACAGGGGGCGAGGTGGCTACACCTTC. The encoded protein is CASSYDRGRGGYTF.

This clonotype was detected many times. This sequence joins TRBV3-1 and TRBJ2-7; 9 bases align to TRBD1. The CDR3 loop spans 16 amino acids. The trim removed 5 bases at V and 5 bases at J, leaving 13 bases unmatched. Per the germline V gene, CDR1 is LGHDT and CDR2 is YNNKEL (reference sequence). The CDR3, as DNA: TGTGCCAGCAGCTCCCGACCGGGACAGGGTGTCCACGAGCAGTACTTC. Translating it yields CASSSRPGQGVHEQYF.

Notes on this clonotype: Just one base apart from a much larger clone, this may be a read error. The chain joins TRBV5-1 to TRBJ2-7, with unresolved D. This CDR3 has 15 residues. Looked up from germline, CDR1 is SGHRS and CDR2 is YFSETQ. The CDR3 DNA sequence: TGCTCCAGCAGCTTGGATCCTGCAGGTCGGTACGAGCAGTACTTC. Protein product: CSSSLDPAGRYEQYF.

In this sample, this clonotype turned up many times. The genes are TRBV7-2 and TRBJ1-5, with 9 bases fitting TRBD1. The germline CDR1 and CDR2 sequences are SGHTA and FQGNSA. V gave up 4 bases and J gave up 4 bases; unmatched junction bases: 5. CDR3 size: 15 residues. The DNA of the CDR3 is TGTGCCAGCAGCTCTCGGACAGGGGAAAATCAGCCCCAGCATTTT. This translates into CASSSRTGENQPQHF.

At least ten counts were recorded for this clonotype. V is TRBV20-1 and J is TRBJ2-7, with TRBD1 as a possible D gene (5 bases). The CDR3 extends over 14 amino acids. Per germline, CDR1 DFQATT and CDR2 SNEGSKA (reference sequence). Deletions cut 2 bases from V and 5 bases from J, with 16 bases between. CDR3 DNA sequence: TGCAGTGCTAGATCCGACCGACAGCCCCACGAGCAGTACTTC. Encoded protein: CSARSDRQPHEQYF.

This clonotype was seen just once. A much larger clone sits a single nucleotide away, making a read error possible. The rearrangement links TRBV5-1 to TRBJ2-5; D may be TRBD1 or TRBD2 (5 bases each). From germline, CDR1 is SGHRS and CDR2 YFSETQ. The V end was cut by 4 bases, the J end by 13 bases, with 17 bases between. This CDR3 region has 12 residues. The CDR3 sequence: CASSMPEGPRYF. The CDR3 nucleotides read TGCGCCAGCAGCATGCCTGAGGGGCCCCGGTACTTC. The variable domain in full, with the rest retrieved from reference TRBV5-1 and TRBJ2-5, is KAGVTQTPRYLIKTRGQQVTLSCSPISGHRSVSWYQQTPGQGLQFLFEYFSETQRNKGNFPGRFSGRQFSNSRSEMNVSTLELGDSALYLCASSMPEGPRYFGPGTRLLVL.

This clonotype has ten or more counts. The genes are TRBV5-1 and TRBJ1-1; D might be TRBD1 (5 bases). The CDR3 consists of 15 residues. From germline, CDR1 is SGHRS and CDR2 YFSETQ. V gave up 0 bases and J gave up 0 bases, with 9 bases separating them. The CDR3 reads CASSLDPGVNTEAFF. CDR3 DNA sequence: TGCGCCAGCAGCTTGGATCCGGGGGTGAACACTGAAGCTTTCTTT. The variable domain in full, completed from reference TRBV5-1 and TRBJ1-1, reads KAGVTQTPRYLIKTRGQQVTLSCSPISGHRSVSWYQQTPGQGLQFLFEYFSETQRNKGNFPGRFSGRQFSNSRSEMNVSTLELGDSALYLCASSLDPGVNTEAFFGQGTRLTVV.

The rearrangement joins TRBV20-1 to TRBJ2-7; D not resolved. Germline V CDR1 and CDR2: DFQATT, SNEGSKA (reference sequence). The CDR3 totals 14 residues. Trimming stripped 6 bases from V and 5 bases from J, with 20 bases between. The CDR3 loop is CSAIGGLQDDEQYF. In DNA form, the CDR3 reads TGCAGTGCCATCGGTGGGCTCCAAGATGACGAGCAGTACTTC.

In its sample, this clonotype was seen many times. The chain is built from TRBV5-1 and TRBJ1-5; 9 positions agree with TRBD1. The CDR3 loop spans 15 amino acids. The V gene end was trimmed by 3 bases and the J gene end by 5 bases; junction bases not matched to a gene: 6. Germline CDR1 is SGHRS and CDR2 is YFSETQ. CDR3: CASSSSGQGDQPQHF. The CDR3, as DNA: TGCGCCAGCAGCTCGTCGGGACAGGGTGATCAGCCCCAGCATTTT.

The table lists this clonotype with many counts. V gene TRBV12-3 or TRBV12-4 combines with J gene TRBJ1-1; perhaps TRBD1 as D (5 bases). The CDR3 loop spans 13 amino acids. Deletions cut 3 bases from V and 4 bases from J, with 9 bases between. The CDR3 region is CASSFQGGTEAFF. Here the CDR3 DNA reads TGTGCCAGCAGTTTTCAGGGCGGCACTGAAGCTTTCTTT.

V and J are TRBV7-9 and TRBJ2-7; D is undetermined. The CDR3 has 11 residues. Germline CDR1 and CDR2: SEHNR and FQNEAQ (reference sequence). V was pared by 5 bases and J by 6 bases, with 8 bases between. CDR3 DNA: TGTGCCAGCAGCCTCAGTAGCGAGCAGTACTTC. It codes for CASSLSSEQYF.

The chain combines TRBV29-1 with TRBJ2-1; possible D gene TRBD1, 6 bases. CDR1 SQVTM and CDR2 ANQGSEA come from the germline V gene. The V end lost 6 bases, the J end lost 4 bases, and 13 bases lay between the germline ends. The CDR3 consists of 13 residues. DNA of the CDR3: TGCAGCGTACCCCCACAGGGTTACAATGAGCAGTTCTTC. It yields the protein CSVPPQGYNEQFF.

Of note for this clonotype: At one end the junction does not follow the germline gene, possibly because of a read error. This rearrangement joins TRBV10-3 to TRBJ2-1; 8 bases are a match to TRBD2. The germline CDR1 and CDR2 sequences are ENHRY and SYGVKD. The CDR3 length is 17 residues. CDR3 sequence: CAISEWSGTSGRNEQSF. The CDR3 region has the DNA TGTGCCATCAGTGAGTGGTCCGGGACCAGCGGGAGAAATGAGCAGTCCTTC.

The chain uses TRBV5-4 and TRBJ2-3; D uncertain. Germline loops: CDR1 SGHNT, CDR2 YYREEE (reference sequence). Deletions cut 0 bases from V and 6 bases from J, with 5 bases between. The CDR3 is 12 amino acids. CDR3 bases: TGTGCCAGCAGCTTGGGTGGGGATACGCAGTATTTT. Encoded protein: CASSLGGDTQYF. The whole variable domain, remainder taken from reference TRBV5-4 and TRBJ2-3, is ETGVTQSPTHLIKTRGQQVTLRCSSQSGHNTVSWYQQALGQGPQFIFQYYREEENGRGNFPPRFSGLQFPNYSSELNVNALELDDSALYLCASSLGGDTQYFGPGTRLTVL.

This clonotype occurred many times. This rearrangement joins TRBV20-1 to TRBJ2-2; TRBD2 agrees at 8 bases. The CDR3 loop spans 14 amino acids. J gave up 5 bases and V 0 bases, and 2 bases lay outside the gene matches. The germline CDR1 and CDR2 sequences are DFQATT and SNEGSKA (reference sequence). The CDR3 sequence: CSARDPSGTGELFF. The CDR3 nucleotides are TGCAGTGCTAGAGACCCTAGCGGGACCGGGGAGCTGTTTTTT.

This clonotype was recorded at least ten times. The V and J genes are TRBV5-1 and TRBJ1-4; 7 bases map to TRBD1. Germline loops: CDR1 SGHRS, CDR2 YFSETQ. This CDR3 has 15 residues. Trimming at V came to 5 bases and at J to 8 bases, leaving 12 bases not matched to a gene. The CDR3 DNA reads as TGCGCCAGCAGACGAAGACAGGGAAAGGAGGAAAAACTGTTTTTT. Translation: CASRRRQGKEEKLFF.

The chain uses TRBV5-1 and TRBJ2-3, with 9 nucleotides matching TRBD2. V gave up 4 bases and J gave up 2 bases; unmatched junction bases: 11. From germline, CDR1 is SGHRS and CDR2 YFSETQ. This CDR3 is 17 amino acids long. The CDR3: CASSTGLTSGYTDTQYF. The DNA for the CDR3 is TGCGCCAGCAGCACAGGCTTGACTAGCGGCTACACAGATACGCAGTATTTT.

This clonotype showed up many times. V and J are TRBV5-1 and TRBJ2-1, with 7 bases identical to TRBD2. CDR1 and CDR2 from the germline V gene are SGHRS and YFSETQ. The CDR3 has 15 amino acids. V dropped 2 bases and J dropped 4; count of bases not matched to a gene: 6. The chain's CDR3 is CASSFSGMSYNEQFF. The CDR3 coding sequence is TGCGCCAGCAGCTTCAGCGGGATGTCGTACAATGAGCAGTTCTTC.

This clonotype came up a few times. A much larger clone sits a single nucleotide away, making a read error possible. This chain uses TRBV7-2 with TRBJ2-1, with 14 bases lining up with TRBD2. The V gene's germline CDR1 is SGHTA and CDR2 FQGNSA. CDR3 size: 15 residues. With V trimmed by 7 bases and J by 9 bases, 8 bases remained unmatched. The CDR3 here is CASNIRLAGGIEQFF. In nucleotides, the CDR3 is TGTGCCAGCAACATCCGACTAGCGGGAGGGATTGAGCAGTTCTTC.

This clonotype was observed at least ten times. As DNA, the CDR3 is TGCGCCAGCAGCCCTAACCGACTAGCGGGACGCGAGCAGTACTTC. Amino acids: CASSPNRLAGREQYF. The rearrangement links TRBV5-1 to TRBJ2-7, with TRBD2 matching over 11 bases. The germline V gene encodes CDR1 SGHRS and CDR2 YFSETQ. This CDR3 contains 15 residues. V lost 4 bases, J lost 6 bases, and 9 bases stayed unmatched.

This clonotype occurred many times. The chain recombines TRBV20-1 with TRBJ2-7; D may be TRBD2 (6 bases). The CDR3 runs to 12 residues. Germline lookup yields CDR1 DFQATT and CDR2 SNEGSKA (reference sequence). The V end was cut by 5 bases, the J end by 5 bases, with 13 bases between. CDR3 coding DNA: TGCAGTGCTCCGGATGGCGGGGACGAGCAGTACTTC. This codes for CSAPDGGDEQYF.

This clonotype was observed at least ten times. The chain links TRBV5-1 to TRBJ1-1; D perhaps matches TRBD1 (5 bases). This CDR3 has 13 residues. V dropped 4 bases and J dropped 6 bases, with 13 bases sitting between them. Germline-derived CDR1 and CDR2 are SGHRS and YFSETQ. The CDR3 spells CASSAQGRAEAFF. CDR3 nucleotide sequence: TGCGCCAGCAGCGCTCAGGGTAGGGCTGAAGCTTTCTTT.

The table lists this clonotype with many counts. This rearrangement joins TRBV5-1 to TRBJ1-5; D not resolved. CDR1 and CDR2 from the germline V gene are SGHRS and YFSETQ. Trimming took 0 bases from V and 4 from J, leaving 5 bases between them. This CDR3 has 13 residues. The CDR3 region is CASSLGPNQPQHF. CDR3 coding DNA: TGCGCCAGCAGCTTGGGCCCGAATCAGCCCCAGCATTTT.